Below, 15 T cell receptor beta chains from the same sample are listed, as sequenced in a study of response to subunit inactivated influenza vaccine. TCRdb reanalysed the RT-PCR reads using MiXCR and keeps one entry per CDR3 protein. The table has hundreds of thousands of distinct CDR3 sequences, just over 20% seen once. Source: PBMCs from blood, taken 21 months after vaccination. The receptors come from a man between 50 and 75 years old who received an inactivated influenza vaccine.

V usage is TRBV2 and J usage is TRBJ2-7; unclear D gene. Trimming pared 3 bases from V and 4 bases from J, leaving 7 bases between. The CDR3 has 12 amino acids. Per the germline V gene, CDR1 is SNHLY and CDR2 is FYNNEI. This CDR3 is CASSDFGYEQYF. In DNA form, the CDR3 reads TGTGCCAGCAGTGATTTCGGTTACGAGCAGTACTTC.

The chain recombines TRBV14 with TRBJ2-2; D is unclear. CDR1 is SGHDN and CDR2 is FVKESK in the germline V gene. V gave up 1 base and J gave up 1 base, with 4 bases separating them. The CDR3 is made up of 14 amino acids. The CDR3 region is CASSQVVNTGELFF. CDR3 nucleotide sequence: TGTGCCAGCAGCCAAGTGGTGAACACCGGGGAGCTGTTTTTT.

The V and J genes are TRBV5-1 and TRBJ1-6, with 10 bases aligning to TRBD1. The CDR3 covers 14 residues. Trimming took 4 bases from V and 10 from J; bases not matched to a gene: 5. Per germline, CDR1 SGHRS and CDR2 YFSETQ. CDR3 in amino acids: CASSPGQGTSPLHF. CDR3 nucleotide sequence: TGCGCCAGCAGCCCGGGACAGGGGACCTCACCCCTCCACTTT.

This clonotype was seen more than once but under ten times. J is TRBJ1-2 and V is TRBV3-1, with 8 bases lining up with TRBD1. With 4 bases clipped from V and 6 bases from J, the junction kept 4 bases outside the gene matches. Germline CDR1 is LGHDT and CDR2 is YNNKEL (reference sequence). The CDR3 has 13 residues. Here the CDR3 reads CASSLIQGDGYTF. CDR3 nucleotide sequence: TGTGCCAGCAGCCTTATACAGGGGGATGGCTACACCTTC.

The chain combines TRBV19 with TRBJ2-1; TRBD2 might be the D (6 bases). V was clipped by 3 bases and J by 4 bases, with 13 bases between them. The V gene's germline CDR1 is LNHDA and CDR2 SQIVND (reference sequence). CDR3 length: 15 residues. CDR3: CASSMDSGSYNEQFF. CDR3 nucleotide sequence: TGTGCCAGTAGTATGGATAGCGGTAGTTACAATGAGCAGTTCTTC.

The V and J genes are TRBV9 and TRBJ1-3; TRBD1 might be the D (6 bases). The CDR3 has 17 amino acids. V was pared by 0 bases and J by 3 bases, with 16 bases between. Germline lookup yields CDR1 SGDLS and CDR2 YYNGEE. CDR3 protein: CASSVATQGNYGNTIYF. Here the CDR3 DNA reads TGTGCCAGCAGCGTAGCGACACAGGGCAACTATGGAAACACCATATATTTT.

The V and J genes are TRBV14 and TRBJ1-2, with D unresolved. This CDR3 comprises 13 residues. Germline loops: CDR1 SGHDN, CDR2 FVKESK. The V gene lost 3 bases and the J gene lost 2 bases, with 7 bases spanning the gap. The CDR3 DNA follows: TGTGCCAGCAGCCACATAGAGAACTATGGCTACACCTTC. This gives the protein CASSHIENYGYTF. Based on the CDR3 plus reference TRBV14 and TRBJ1-2, the full variable domain is EAGVTQFPSHSVIEKGQTVTLRCDPISGHDNLYWYRRVMGKEIKFLLHFVKESKQDESGMPNNRFLAERTGGTYSTLKVQPAELEDSGVYFCASSHIENYGYTFGSGTRLTVV.

V and J are TRBV20-1 and TRBJ2-1; 9 bases fit TRBD2. V was clipped by 3 bases and J by 2 bases; unmatched bases: 8. This CDR3 spans 16 amino acids. Germline CDR1 and CDR2: DFQATT and SNEGSKA (reference sequence). DNA for the CDR3: TGCAGTGCTAGTTTCGCTAGCGGGATAACCTACAATGAGCAGTTCTTC. The encoded protein is CSASFASGITYNEQFF.

The chain employs TRBV19 and TRBJ2-7; D is uncertain. This CDR3 comprises 14 residues. Trimming left V 3 bases short and J 2 bases short, with 11 bases between. The germline gives CDR1 LNHDA, CDR2 SQIVND (reference sequence). This CDR3 reads CASSIGQLPYEQYF. CDR3 sequence (DNA): TGTGCCAGTAGTATCGGGCAGCTACCCTACGAGCAGTACTTC.

This clonotype was picked up a small number of times. The chain joins TRBV5-1 to TRBJ2-1; the match to TRBD2 covers 7 bases. Germline values: CDR1 SGHRS, CDR2 YFSETQ. J lost 10 bases, V lost 3 bases, and 10 bases had no gene match. This CDR3 is built from 14 residues. The CDR3: CASSWSYGRPEQFF. CDR3 nucleotides: TGCGCCAGCAGCTGGTCTTACGGGAGGCCCGAGCAGTTCTTC.

In the case of this clonotype: At one of its ends the junction is not consistent with the germline gene, which may arise from a read error. The V and J genes are TRBV6-4 and TRBJ1-1, with TRBD1 identical over 8 bases. Germline CDR1 MRHNA, CDR2 SNTAGT. The length of the CDR3 is 15 residues. The CDR3 DNA reads TGTGCCAGCAGTGACTCGAAACAGGGGGGCACTGAATCTTTCTTT. Protein product: CASSDSKQGGTESFF.

In its sample, this clonotype was seen a few times. J is TRBJ2-3 and V is TRBV5-1, with TRBD2 matching 7 bases. CDR1 SGHRS and CDR2 YFSETQ come from the germline V gene. The CDR3 runs 15 residues. V gave up 3 bases and J gave up 5 bases; unmatched junction bases: 9. The CDR3 is CASSYRGAGEDTQYF. CDR3 DNA: TGCGCCAGCAGCTACCGAGGGGCGGGGGAAGATACGCAGTATTTT.

The table lists this clonotype with a few counts. Written as DNA, the CDR3 is TGTGCCAGCAGTTGGACAGGGGCTTCGGGCTACACCTTC. This translates into CASSWTGASGYTF. J is TRBJ1-2 and V is TRBV28; TRBD1 aligns across 9 bases. V shed 4 bases and J 8 bases; nucleotides not matched to a gene: 5. The CDR3 runs 13 residues. Germline V gene sequence: CDR1 MDHEN, CDR2 SYDVKM.

This clonotype showed up many times. This chain connects TRBV5-8 to TRBJ1-1; 8 positions agree with TRBD1. Per germline, CDR1 SGHTS and CDR2 YDEGEE. The CDR3 covers 17 residues. Trimming cost V 0 bases and J 7 bases; bases outside gene matches: 14. The chain's CDR3 is CASSLVLLRADRDEAFF. CDR3 bases: TGTGCCAGCAGCTTGGTTTTGCTTAGAGCGGACAGGGATGAAGCTTTCTTT.

The chain couples TRBV6-1 to TRBJ2-1; D unclear. The germline V gene has CDR1 MNHNS and CDR2 SASEGT. Between the trimmed V and J ends, which lost 4 bases and 0 bases, there was a span of 13 bases. CDR3 length: 16 amino acids. The CDR3 nucleotides read TGTGCCAGCAGTGGGGGTACCCGTGTCTCCTACAATGAGCAGTTCTTC. Its translation: CASSGGTRVSYNEQFF.